Below, one T cell receptor (beta chain) is given with its context. The data were obtained in a study of blood T cell repertoires in COVID-19. Study summary: Specimens from acute and convalescent COVID-19 originated in the United States, Italy and Spain. The analysed material was cDNA or gDNA that came from T cells, B-cell-depleted T cells, or PBMCs.

Per the original methods: Amplification of reference gene primers was used by the study to estimate nucleated cell counts. The repertoire was sequenced with immunoSEQ multiplex PCR; TCRdb's copy has only in-frame clones and lacks some. V and J calls plus clone size are reproduced from that table; the DNA served to infer D and trimming. The sample holds around 220,000 clones; around nine tenths are singletons and the top ten take around 2.2%. With 0 bases removed from V and 8 bases from J, the gap between germline ends came to 10 bases. The CDR3 covers 13 residues. Germline V gene lookup returns CDR1 MNHEY and CDR2 SVGEGT.

This TCR was sampled from a woman aged 40 to 50 who had recovered from COVID-19. The specimen was peripheral blood. The chain is built from TRBV6-2 or TRBV6-3 and TRBJ1-2, with unresolved D. The CDR3 DNA follows: TGTGCCAGCAGTTACTCTGCCAAGCAAGGCTACACCTTC. Amino acid sequence: CASSYSAKQGYTF.